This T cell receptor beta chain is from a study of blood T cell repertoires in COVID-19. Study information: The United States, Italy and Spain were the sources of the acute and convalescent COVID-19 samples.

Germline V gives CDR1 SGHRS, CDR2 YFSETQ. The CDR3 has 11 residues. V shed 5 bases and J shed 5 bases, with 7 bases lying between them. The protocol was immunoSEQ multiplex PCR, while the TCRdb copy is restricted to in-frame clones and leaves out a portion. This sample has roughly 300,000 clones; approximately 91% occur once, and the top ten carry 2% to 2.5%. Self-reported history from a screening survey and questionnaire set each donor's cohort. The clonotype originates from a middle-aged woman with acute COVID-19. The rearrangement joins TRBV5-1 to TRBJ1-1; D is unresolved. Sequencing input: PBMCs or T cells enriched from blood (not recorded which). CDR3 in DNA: TGCGCCAGCAGAAGCCGTACTGAAGCTTTCTTT. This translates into CASRSRTEAFF.